This T cell receptor (beta chain) was identified in a study of OX40 agonist ivuxolimab in advanced cancers. The method was immunoSEQ multiplex PCR; TCRdb's version includes in-frame clones alone and lacks a portion of them. Of 90,000 or so clones in the sample, approximately 90% were seen once. V shed 11 bases, J shed 3 bases, and the junction held 3 bases outside the gene matches. Germline lookup yields CDR1 MNHEY and CDR2 SVGAGI. This CDR3 has 12 amino acids. Source: CD4+ or CD8+ T cells sorted from blood, taken in a trial of the OX40 agonist ivuxolimab. This TCR was sampled from an adult with an advanced solid tumor such as melanoma, head and neck, liver or kidney cancer. The genes are TRBV6-5 and TRBJ2-2; 7 positions match TRBD2. The CDR3 region is CAVTSHTGELFF. The DNA for the CDR3 is TGTGCCGTGACTAGCCACACCGGGGAGCTGTTTTTT.